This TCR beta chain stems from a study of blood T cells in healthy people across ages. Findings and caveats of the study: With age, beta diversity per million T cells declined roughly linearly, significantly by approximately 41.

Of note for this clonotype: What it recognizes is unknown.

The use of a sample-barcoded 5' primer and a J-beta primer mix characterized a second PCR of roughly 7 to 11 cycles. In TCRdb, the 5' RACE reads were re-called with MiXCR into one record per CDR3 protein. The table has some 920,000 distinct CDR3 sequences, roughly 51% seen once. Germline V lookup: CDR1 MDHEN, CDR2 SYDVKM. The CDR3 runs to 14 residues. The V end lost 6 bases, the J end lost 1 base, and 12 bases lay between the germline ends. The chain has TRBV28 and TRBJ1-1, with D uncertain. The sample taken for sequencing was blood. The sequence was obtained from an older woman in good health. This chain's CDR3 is CASSSTWKNTEAFF. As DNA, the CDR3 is TGTGCCAGCAGCTCCACATGGAAGAACACTGAAGCTTTCTTT.